What follows are 8 T cell receptor beta chains derived from one specimen sequenced in a study of blood T cell repertoires in COVID-19. The protocol was immunoSEQ multiplex PCR, while the TCRdb copy is restricted to in-frame clones and leaves out a portion. The sample includes some 97,000 clones, around four fifths of them seen just once. The sequenced sample was peripheral blood. These receptors all come from a middle-aged man with active or convalescent COVID-19.

The rearrangement links TRBV5-6 to TRBJ2-3; no definite D call. Germline V CDR1 and CDR2: SGHDT, YYEEEE. This CDR3 contains 13 residues. V lost 3 bases, J lost 0 bases, and 5 bases lay in between. This CDR3 is CASSSVSTDTQYF. CDR3 DNA: TGTGCCAGCAGCTCCGTGAGCACAGATACGCAGTATTTT.

The chain uses TRBV6-6 and TRBJ2-3, with TRBD2 matching over 9 bases. CDR1 and CDR2 (germline): MNHNY, SVGAGI (reference sequence). This CDR3 is built from 16 residues. Germline trimming cut 6 bases from V and 4 bases from J; bases unmatched to any gene: 11. The CDR3 DNA reads TGTGCCAGCAGCTCCCATAGCGGGAGCAACGCAGATACGCAGTATTTT. It encodes CASSSHSGSNADTQYF.

In this sample, this clone turned up once. V usage is TRBV5-1 and J usage is TRBJ1-1; D uncertain. Per germline, CDR1 SGHRS and CDR2 YFSETQ. With 2 bases removed from V and 5 bases from J, the gap between germline ends came to 13 bases. The CDR3 spans 14 residues. CDR3: CASSLGPGGTEAFF. CDR3 in DNA: TGCGCCAGCAGCTTAGGTCCGGGAGGGACTGAAGCTTTCTTT. Using reference TRBV5-1 and TRBJ1-1 for the parts outside the CDR3, the full variable domain is KAGVTQTPRYLIKTRGQQVTLSCSPISGHRSVSWYQQTPGQGLQFLFEYFSETQRNKGNFPGRFSGRQFSNSRSEMNVSTLELGDSALYLCASSLGPGGTEAFFGQGTRLTVV.

The J gene is TRBJ1-1, the V gene TRBV3-1 (or the pseudogene TRBV3-2); 9 bases line up with TRBD1. This CDR3 is built from 15 residues. V trimming: 4 bases; J trimming: 1 base; junction bases outside the gene matches: 4. CDR1 and CDR2 (germline): LGHDT, YNNKEL (reference sequence). The CDR3 reads CASSPRQGENTEAFF. In DNA, the CDR3 is TGTGCCAGCAGCCCAAGACAGGGGGAGAACACTGAAGCTTTCTTT.

The J gene is TRBJ2-4, the V gene TRBV3-1 (or the pseudogene TRBV3-2); TRBD2 aligns across 11 bases. With 4 bases clipped from V and 8 bases from J, the junction kept 10 bases outside the gene matches. CDR3 length: 16 residues. The germline V gene has CDR1 LGHDT and CDR2 YNNKEL (reference sequence). CDR3 residues: CASSLLTSGNGYIQYF. The CDR3 nucleotides read TGTGCCAGCAGCCTCTTGACTAGCGGGAACGGGTACATTCAGTACTTC.

This chain uses TRBV5-1 with TRBJ2-1; the D is unclear. Germline V lookup: CDR1 SGHRS, CDR2 YFSETQ. The CDR3 spans 13 residues. The ends were cut back, 4 bases at V and 8 bases at J, with 13 bases in the middle. CDR3 protein: CASSRGVRDEQFF. In nucleotides, the CDR3 is TGCGCCAGCAGCCGTGGAGTGCGCGATGAGCAGTTCTTC.

This chain uses TRBV25-1 with TRBJ2-7; 8 bases are a match to TRBD2. V lost 1 base and J lost 7; bases outside the gene matches: 0. CDR1 is MGHDK, CDR2 SYGVNS, per germline. This CDR3 spans 12 amino acids. Here the CDR3 DNA reads TGTGCCAGCAGTGAATTAGCGGGAGAGCAGTACTTC. Its protein is CASSELAGEQYF.

This clone was detected once. The chain links TRBV5-1 to TRBJ2-3; TRBD1 aligns across 9 bases. In germline, CDR1 is SGHRS, CDR2 YFSETQ. V lost 5 bases, J lost 0 bases, and 4 bases stayed unmatched. The CDR3 is 15 residues long. CDR3 in amino acids: CASSIQGASTDTQYF. The CDR3 nucleotides read TGCGCCAGCAGTATACAGGGGGCTAGCACAGATACGCAGTATTTT.